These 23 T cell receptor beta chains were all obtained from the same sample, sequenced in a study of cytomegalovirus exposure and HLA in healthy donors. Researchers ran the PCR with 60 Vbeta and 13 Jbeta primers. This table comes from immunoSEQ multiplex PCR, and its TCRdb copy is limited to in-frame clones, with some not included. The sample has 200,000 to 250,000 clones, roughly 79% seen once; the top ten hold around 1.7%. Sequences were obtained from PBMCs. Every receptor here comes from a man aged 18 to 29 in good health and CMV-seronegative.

This chain's CDR3 is CASSLESGRENTEAFF. CDR3 DNA: TGTGCCAGCAGCTTAGAGTCGGGCAGGGAGAACACTGAAGCTTTCTTT. The J gene is TRBJ1-1, the V gene TRBV7-6, with D possibly being TRBD1 (5 bases). The CDR3 has 16 residues. Germline lookup yields CDR1 SGHVS and CDR2 FNYEAQ. Deletions cut 1 base from V and 1 base from J, with 13 bases between. Combining the CDR3 with reference TRBV7-6 and TRBJ1-1 gives the whole variable domain GAGVSQSPRYKVTKRGQDVALRCDPISGHVSLYWYRQALGQGPEFLTYFNYEAQQDKSGLPNDRFSAERPEGSISTLTIQRTEQRDSAMYRCASSLESGRENTEAFFGQGTRLTVV.

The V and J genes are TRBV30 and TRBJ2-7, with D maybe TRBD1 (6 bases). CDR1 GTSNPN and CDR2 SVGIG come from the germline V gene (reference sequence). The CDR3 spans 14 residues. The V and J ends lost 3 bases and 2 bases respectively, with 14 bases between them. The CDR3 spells CAWRGQGRAYEQYF. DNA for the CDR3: TGTGCCTGGAGGGGTCAGGGGAGAGCCTACGAGCAGTACTTC.

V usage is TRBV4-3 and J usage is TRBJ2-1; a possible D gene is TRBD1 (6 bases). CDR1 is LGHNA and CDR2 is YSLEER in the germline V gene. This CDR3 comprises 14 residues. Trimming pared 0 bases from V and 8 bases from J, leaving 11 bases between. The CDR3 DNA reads TGCGCCAGCAGCCAAGACTTGACAGGCGATGAGCAGTTCTTC. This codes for CASSQDLTGDEQFF.

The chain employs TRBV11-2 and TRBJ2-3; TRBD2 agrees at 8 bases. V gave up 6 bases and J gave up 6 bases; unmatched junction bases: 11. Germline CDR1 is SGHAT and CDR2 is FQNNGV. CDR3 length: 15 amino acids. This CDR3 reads CASRGREVPGDTQYF. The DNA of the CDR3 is TGTGCCAGCAGGGGGCGGGAGGTCCCGGGGGATACGCAGTATTTT.

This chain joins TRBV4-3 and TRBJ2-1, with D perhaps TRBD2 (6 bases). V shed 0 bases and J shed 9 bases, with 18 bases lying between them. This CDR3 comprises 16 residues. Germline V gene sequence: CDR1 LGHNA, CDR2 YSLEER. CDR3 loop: CASSQDLAGSAPEQFF. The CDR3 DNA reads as TGCGCCAGCAGCCAAGATCTCGCGGGATCGGCTCCTGAGCAGTTCTTC.

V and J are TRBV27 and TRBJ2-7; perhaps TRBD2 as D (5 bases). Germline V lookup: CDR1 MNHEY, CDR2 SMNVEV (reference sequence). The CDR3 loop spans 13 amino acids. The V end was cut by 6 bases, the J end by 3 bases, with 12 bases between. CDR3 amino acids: CASRIIGSYEQYF. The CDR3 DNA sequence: TGTGCCAGCAGGATAATTGGGAGCTACGAGCAGTACTTC.

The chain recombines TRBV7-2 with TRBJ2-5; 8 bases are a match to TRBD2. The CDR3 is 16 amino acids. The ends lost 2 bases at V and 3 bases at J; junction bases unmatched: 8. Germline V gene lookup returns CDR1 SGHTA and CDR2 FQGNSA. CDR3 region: CASSLRRGAVKETQYF. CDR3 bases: TGTGCCAGCAGCTTAAGGCGGGGGGCGGTAAAAGAGACCCAGTACTTC.

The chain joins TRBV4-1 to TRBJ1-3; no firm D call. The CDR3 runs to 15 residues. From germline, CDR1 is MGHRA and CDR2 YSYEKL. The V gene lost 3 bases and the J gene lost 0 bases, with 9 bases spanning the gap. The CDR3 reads CASSHPTHSGNTIYF. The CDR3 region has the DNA TGCGCCAGCAGCCACCCAACTCACTCTGGAAACACCATATATTTT.

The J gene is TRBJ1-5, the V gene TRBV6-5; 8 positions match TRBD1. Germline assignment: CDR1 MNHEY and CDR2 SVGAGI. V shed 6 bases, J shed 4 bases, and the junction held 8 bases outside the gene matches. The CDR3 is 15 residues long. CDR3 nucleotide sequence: TGTGCCAGCAGACGTGGACAGGGTGCAAATCAGCCCCAGCATTTT. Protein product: CASRRGQGANQPQHF.

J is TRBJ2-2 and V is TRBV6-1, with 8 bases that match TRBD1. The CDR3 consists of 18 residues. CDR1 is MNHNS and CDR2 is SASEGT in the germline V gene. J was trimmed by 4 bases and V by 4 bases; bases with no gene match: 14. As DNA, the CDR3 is TGTGCCAGCAGTGCCCCCCGGACAGGGTTCAGTATCACCGGGGAGCTGTTTTTT. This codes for CASSAPRTGFSITGELFF.

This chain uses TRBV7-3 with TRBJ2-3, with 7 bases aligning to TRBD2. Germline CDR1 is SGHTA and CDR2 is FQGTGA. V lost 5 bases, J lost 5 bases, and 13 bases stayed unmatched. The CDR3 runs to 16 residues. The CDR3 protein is CASSLGVTSLGDTQYF. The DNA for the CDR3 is TGTGCCAGCAGCCTCGGGGTGACTAGCCTTGGAGATACGCAGTATTTT.

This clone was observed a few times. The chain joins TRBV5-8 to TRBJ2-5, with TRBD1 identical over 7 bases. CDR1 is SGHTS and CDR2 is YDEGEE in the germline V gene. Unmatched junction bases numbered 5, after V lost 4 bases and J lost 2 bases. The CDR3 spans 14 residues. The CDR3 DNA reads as TGTGCCAGCAGCATCGGACAGGCGCAAGAGACCCAGTACTTC. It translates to CASSIGQAQETQYF. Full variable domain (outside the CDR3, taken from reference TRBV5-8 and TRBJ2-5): EAGVTQSPTHLIKTRGQQATLRCSPISGHTSVYWYQQALGLGLQFLLWYDEGEERNRGNFPPRFSGRQFPNYSSELNVNALELEDSALYLCASSIGQAQETQYFGPGTRLLVL.

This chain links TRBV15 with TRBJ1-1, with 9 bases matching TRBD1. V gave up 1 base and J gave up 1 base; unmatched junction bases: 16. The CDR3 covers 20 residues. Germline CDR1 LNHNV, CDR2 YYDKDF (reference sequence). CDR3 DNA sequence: TGTGCCACCAGCAGAGTGGACAGGGGTTTCTTGGGCGCCAAGAACACTGAAGCTTTCTTT. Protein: CATSRVDRGFLGAKNTEAFF.

The chain's CDR3 is CASSSGGGRSPLHF. The CDR3 bases are TGTGCCAGCAGCTCGGGGGGGGGCCGGTCACCCCTCCACTTT. This chain connects TRBV6-5 to TRBJ1-6; tentative D call: TRBD1 (6 bases). This CDR3 spans 14 amino acids. Germline V CDR1 and CDR2: MNHEY, SVGAGI. Trimming stripped 6 bases from V and 10 bases from J, with 16 bases between.

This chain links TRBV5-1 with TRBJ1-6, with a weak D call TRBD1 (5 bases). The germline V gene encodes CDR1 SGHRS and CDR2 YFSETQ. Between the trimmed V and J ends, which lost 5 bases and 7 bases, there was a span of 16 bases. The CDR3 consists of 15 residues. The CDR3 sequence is CASRHGEGVNSPLHF. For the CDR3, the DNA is TGCGCCAGCAGGCATGGGGAAGGGGTGAATTCACCCCTCCACTTT.

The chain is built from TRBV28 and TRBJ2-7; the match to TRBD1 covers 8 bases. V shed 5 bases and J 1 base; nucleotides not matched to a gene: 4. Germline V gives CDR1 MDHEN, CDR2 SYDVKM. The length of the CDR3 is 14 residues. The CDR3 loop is CASSRRDRSYEQYF. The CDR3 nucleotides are TGTGCCAGCAGTCGGCGGGACAGGTCCTACGAGCAGTACTTC.

The CDR3 bases are TGTGCCAGCAGTTCCGGGGGGGGATGGGCTAACTATGGCTACACCTTC. This encodes CASSSGGGWANYGYTF. The chain carries TRBV27 and TRBJ1-2; D is perhaps TRBD1 (5 bases). Trimming took 4 bases from V and 0 from J, leaving 15 bases between them. CDR3 length equals 16 residues. CDR1 and CDR2 (germline): MNHEY, SMNVEV (reference sequence).

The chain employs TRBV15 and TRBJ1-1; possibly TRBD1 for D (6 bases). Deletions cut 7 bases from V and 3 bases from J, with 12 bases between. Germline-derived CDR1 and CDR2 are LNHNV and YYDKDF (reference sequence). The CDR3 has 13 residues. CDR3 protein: CATIRDKYTEAFF. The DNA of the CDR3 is TGTGCCACCATACGGGACAAGTACACTGAAGCTTTCTTT. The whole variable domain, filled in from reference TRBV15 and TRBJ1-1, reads DAMVIQNPRYQVTQFGKPVTLSCSQTLNHNVMYWYQQKSSQAPKLLFHYYDKDFNNEADTPDNFQSRRPNTSFCFLDIRSPGLGDTAMYLCATIRDKYTEAFFGQGTRLTVV.

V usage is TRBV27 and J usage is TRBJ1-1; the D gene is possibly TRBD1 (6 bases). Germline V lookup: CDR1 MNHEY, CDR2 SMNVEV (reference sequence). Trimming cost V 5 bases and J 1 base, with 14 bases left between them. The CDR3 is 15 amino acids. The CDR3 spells CASSPYGRGNTEAFF. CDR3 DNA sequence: TGTGCCAGCAGTCCCTACGGCAGGGGGAACACTGAAGCTTTCTTT.

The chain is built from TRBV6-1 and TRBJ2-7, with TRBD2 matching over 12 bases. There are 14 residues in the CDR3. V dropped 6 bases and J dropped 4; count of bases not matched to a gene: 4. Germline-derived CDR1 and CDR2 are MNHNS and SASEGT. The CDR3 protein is CASSRTSGTYEQYF. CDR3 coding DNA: TGTGCCAGCAGCAGGACTAGCGGGACGTACGAGCAGTACTTC.

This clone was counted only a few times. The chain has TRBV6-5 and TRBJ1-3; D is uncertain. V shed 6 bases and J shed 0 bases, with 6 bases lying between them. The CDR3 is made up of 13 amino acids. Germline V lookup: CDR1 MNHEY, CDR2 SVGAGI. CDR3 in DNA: TGTGCCAGCAGCCGGGGCTCTGGAAACACCATATATTTT. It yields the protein CASSRGSGNTIYF.

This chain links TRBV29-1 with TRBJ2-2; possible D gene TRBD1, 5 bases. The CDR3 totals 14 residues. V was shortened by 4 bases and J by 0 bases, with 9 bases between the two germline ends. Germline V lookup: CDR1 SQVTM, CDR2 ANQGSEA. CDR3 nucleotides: TGCAGCGTTGTGACCAGGGCGAACACCGGGGAGCTGTTTTTT. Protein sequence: CSVVTRANTGELFF.

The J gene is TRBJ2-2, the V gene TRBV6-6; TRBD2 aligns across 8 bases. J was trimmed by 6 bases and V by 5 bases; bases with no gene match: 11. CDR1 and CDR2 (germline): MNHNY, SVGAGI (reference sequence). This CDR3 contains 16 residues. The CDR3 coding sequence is TGTGCCAGCAGTCGATCGGGACTAGGCTCGTCCGGGGAGCTGTTTTTT. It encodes CASSRSGLGSSGELFF.